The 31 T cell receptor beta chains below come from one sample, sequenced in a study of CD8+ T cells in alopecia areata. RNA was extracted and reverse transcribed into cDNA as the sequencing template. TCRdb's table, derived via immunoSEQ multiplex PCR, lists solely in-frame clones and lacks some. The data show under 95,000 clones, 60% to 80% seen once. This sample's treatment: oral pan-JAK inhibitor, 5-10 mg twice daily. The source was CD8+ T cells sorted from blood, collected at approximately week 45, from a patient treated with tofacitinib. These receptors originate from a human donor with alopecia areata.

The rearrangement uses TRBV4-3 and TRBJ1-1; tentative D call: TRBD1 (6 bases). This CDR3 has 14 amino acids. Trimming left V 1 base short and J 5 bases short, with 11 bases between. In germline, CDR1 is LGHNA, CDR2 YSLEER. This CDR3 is CASSQAGGATEAFF. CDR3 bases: TGCGCCAGCAGCCAAGCCGGGGGCGCAACTGAAGCTTTCTTT.

CDR3 protein: CASSPRRGGVGTDTQYF. CDR3 DNA: TGTGCCAGCAGCCCCAGGCGCGGGGGGGTAGGCACAGATACGCAGTATTTT. This sequence joins TRBV11-3 and TRBJ2-3; 9 nucleotides match TRBD2. J was trimmed by 1 base and V by 5 bases; bases with no gene match: 10. Germline values: CDR1 SGHNT, CDR2 YENEEA. The CDR3 spans 17 residues.

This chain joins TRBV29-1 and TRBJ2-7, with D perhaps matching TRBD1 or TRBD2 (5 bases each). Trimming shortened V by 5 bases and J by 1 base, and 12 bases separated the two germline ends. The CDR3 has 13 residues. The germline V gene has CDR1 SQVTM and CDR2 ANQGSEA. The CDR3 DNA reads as TGCAGCGTTTATGGGGGAGAGTCCTACGAGCAGTACTTC. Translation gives CSVYGGESYEQYF.

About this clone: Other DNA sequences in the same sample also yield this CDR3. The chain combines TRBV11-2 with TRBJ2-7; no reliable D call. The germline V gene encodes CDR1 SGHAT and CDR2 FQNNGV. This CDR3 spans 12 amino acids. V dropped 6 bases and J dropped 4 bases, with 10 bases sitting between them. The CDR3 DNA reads TGTGCCAGCAGTCCCCTGGGGTACGAGCAGTACTTC. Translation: CASSPLGYEQYF.

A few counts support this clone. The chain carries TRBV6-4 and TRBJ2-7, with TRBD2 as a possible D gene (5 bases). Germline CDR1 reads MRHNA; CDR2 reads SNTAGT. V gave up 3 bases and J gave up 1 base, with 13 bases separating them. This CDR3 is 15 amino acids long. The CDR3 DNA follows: TGTGCCAGCAGTGAGAGGGCAACGGGGTCCTACGAGCAGTACTTC. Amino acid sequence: CASSERATGSYEQYF.

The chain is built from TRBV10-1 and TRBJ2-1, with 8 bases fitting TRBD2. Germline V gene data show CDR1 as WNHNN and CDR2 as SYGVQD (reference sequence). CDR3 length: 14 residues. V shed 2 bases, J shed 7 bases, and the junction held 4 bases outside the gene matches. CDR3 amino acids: CASSEAASGNEQFF. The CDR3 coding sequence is TGCGCCAGCAGTGAGGCGGCTAGCGGGAATGAGCAGTTCTTC.

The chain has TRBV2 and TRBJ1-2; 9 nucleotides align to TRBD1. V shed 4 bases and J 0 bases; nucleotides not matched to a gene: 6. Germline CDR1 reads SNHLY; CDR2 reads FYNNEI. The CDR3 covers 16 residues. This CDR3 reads CASSVPGQGSNYGYTF. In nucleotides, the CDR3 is TGTGCCAGCAGTGTCCCGGGACAGGGATCTAACTATGGCTACACCTTC.

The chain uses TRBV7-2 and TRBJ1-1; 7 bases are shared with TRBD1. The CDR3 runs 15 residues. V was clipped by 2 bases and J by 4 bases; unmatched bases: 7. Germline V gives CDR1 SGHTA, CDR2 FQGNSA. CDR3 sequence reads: CASSLSEGAGTEAFF. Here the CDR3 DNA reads TGTGCCAGCAGCTTATCCGAGGGGGCGGGCACTGAAGCTTTCTTT.

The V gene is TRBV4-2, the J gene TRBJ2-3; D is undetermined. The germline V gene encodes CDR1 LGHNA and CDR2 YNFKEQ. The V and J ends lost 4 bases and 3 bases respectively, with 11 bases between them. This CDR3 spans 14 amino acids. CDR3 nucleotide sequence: TGTGCCAGCAGCCTACCCAGCGAGACAGATACGCAGTATTTT. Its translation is CASSLPSETDTQYF.

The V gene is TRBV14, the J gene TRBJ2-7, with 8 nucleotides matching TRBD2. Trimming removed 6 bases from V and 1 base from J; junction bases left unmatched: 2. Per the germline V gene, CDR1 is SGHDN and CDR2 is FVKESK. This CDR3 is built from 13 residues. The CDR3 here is CASRVAGSYEQYF. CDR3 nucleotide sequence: TGTGCCAGCAGAGTAGCGGGGTCCTACGAGCAGTACTTC.

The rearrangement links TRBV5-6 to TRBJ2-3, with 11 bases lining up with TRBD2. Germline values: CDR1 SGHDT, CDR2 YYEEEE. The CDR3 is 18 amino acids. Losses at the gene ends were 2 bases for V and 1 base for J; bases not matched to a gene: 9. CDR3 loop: CASSFLAGGRTGTDTQYF. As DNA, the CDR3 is TGTGCCAGCAGCTTCCTAGCGGGGGGTAGAACTGGCACAGATACGCAGTATTTT.

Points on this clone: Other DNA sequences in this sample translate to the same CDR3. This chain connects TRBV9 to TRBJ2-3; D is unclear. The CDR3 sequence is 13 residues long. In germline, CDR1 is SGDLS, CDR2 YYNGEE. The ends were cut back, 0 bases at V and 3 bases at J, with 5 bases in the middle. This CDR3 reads CASSVGGTDTQYF. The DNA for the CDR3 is TGTGCCAGCAGCGTAGGGGGTACAGATACGCAGTATTTT.

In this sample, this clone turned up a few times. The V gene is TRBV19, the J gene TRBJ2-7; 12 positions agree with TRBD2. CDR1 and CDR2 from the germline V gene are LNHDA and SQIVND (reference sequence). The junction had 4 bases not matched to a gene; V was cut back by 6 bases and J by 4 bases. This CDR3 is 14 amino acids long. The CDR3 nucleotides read TGTGCCAGTAGCTCGACTAGCGGGGGATACGAGCAGTACTTC. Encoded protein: CASSSTSGGYEQYF.

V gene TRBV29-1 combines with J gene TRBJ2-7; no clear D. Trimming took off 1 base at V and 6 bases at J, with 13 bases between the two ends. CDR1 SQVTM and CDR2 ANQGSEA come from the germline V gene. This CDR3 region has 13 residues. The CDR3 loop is CSVEGGGFTEQYF. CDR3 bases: TGCAGCGTTGAAGGCGGTGGGTTTACCGAGCAGTACTTC.

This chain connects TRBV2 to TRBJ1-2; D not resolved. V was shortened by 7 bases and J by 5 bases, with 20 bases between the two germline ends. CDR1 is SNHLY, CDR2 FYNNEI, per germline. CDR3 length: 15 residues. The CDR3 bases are TGTGCCAGCAAGGAGAGCCTTACGGACCTTTATGGCTACACCTTC. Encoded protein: CASKESLTDLYGYTF.

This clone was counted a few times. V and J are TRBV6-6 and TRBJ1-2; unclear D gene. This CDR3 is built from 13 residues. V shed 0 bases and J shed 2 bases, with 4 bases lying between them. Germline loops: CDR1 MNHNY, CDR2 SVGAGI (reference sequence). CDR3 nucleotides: TGTGCCAGCAGTTACTCCGTAAACTATGGCTACACCTTC. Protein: CASSYSVNYGYTF.

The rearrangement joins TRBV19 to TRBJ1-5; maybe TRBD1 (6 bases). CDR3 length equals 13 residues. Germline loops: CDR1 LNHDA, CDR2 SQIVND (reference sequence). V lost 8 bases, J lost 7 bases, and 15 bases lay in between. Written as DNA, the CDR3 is TGTGCCAGTTGTGGGGGGCGACGACAGCCCCAGCATTTT. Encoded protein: CASCGGRRQPQHF.

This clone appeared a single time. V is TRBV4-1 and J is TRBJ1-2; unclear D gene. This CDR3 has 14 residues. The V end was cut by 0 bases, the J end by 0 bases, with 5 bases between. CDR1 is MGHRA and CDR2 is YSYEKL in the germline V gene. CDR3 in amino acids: CASSQDSANYGYTF. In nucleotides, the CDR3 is TGCGCCAGCAGCCAAGACTCAGCTAACTATGGCTACACCTTC.

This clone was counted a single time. This chain's CDR3 is CASSQSATGGNEQFF. The CDR3 bases are TGCGCCAGCAGCCAATCTGCGACAGGGGGCAATGAGCAGTTCTTC. The V and J genes are TRBV4-3 and TRBJ2-1; 9 bases map to TRBD1. The ends lost 2 bases at V and 6 bases at J; junction bases unmatched: 5. The CDR3 loop spans 15 amino acids. Germline lookup yields CDR1 LGHNA and CDR2 YSLEER.

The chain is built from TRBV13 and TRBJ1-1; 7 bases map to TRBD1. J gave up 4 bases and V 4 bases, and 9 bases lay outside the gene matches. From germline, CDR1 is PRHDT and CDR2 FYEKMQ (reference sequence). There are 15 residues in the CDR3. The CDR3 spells CASSSDRVYLTEAFF. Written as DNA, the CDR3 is TGTGCCAGCAGCTCAGACAGGGTATACCTCACTGAAGCTTTCTTT.

This CDR3 is CASTIGEGGSTDTQYF. Written as DNA, the CDR3 is TGCGCCAGCACCATTGGGGAGGGCGGGAGCACAGATACGCAGTATTTT. The chain couples TRBV5-1 to TRBJ2-3; 7 bases align to TRBD2. The V gene end was trimmed by 6 bases and the J gene end by 0 bases; junction bases not matched to a gene: 10. Germline CDR1 and CDR2: SGHRS and YFSETQ. This CDR3 is 16 amino acids long.

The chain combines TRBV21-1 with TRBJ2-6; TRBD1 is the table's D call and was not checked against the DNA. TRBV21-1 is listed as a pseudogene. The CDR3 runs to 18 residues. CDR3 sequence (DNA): TGTGCCAGCAACGGGGGCGAATTCCGGGACAGTGGGGCCAACGTCCTGACTTTC. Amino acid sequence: CASNGGEFRDSGANVLTF.

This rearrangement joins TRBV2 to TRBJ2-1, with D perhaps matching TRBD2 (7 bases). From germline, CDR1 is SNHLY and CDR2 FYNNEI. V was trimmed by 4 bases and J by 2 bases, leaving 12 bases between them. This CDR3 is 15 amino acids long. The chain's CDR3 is CASSVGGAAYNEQFF. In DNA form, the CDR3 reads TGTGCCAGCAGTGTGGGGGGGGCGGCCTACAATGAGCAGTTCTTC. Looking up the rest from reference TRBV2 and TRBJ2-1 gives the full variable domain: EPEVTQTPSHQVTQMGQEVILRCVPISNHLYFYWYRQILGQKVEFLVSFYNNEISEKSEIFDDQFSVERPDGSNFTLKIRSTKLEDSAMYFCASSVGGAAYNEQFFGPGTRLTVL.

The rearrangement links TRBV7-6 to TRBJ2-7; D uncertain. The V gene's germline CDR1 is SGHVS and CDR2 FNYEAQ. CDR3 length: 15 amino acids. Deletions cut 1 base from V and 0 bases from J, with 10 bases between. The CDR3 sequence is CASSLGSTSSYEQYF. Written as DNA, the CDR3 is TGTGCCAGCAGCTTAGGATCTACCTCCTCCTACGAGCAGTACTTC. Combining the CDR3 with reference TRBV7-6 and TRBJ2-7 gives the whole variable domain GAGVSQSPRYKVTKRGQDVALRCDPISGHVSLYWYRQALGQGPEFLTYFNYEAQQDKSGLPNDRFSAERPEGSISTLTIQRTEQRDSAMYRCASSLGSTSSYEQYFGPGTRLTVT.

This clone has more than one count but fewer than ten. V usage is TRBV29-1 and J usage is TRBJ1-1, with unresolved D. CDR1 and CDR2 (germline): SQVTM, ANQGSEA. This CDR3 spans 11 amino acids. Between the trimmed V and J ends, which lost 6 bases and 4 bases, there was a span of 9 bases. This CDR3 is CSVTSPTEAFF. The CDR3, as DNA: TGCAGCGTCACTTCGCCCACTGAAGCTTTCTTT.

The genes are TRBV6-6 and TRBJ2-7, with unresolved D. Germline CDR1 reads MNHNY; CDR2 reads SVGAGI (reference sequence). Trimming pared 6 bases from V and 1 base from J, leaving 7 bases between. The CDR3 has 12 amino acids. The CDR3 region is CASRVGSYEQYF. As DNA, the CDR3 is TGTGCCAGCAGGGTTGGGTCCTACGAGCAGTACTTC.

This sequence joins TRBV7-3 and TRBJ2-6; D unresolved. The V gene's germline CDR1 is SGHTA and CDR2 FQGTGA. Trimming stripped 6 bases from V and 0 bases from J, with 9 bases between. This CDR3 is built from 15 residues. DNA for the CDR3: TGTGCCAGCAGTCTGTCGCGCTCTGGGGCCAACGTCCTGACTTTC. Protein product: CASSLSRSGANVLTF. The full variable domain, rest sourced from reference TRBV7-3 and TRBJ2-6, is GAGVSQTPSNKVTEKGKYVELRCDPISGHTALYWYRQSLGQGPEFLIYFQGTGAADDSGLPNDRFFAVRPEGSVSTLKIQRTERGDSAVYLCASSLSRSGANVLTFGAGSRLTVL.

This CDR3 is CAWSSPGTANNEQFF. CDR3 sequence (DNA): TGTGCCTGGAGTTCCCCAGGGACAGCAAACAATGAGCAGTTCTTC. The V gene is TRBV30, the J gene TRBJ2-1; the match to TRBD1 covers 7 bases. Losses at the gene ends were 2 bases for V and 5 bases for J; bases not matched to a gene: 9. This CDR3 is built from 15 residues. CDR1 and CDR2 from the germline V gene are GTSNPN and SVGIG (reference sequence).

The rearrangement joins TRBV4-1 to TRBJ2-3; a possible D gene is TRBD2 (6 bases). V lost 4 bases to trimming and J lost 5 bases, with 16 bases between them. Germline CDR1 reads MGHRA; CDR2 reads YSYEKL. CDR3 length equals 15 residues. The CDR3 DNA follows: TGCGCCAGCAGCCTGGGACCCGGGGGATTAGATACGCAGTATTTT. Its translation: CASSLGPGGLDTQYF.

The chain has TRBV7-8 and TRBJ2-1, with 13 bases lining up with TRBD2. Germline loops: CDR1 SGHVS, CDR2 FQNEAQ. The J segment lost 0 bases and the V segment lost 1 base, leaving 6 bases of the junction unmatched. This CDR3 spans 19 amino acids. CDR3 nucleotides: TGTGCCAGCAGCTTAGGACTAGCGGGGGGCCCGAGCTCCTACAATGAGCAGTTCTTC. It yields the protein CASSLGLAGGPSSYNEQFF.

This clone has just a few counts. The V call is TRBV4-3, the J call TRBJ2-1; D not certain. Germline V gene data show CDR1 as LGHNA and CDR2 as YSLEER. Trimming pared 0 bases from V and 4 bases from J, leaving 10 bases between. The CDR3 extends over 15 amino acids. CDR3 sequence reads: CASSQDWRTYNEQFF. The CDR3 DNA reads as TGCGCCAGCAGCCAAGATTGGCGTACTTACAATGAGCAGTTCTTC.